The rows below give T cell receptor beta chains drawn from one sample of a study of blood T cell repertoires in COVID-19. Sequencing was performed with immunoSEQ multiplex PCR; in TCRdb, only in-frame clones are kept and a portion is missing. Altogether some 350,000 clones are present, about 88% being singletons, with the ten largest covering less than 3.5%. Sequenced material: peripheral blood. The receptor set was obtained from a human donor in a cohort sampled during active COVID-19. Both conserved end residues are part of each CDR3. A D gene is named only where the DNA matches it firmly. Only some rows state a clone size, as once, few, many or a class for expanded clones.

d_call j_call v_call clone_size cdr3_aa cdr3_nt
. TRBJ2-3 TRBV27 . CASSFNFDTQYF TGTGCCAGCAGTTTTAATTTCGATACGCAGTATTTT
TRBD2 TRBJ2-2 TRBV2 . CASSSTSGDNTGELFF TGTGCCAGCAGTTCGACTAGCGGAGATAACACCGGGGAGCTGTTTTTT
TRBD2 TRBJ2-1 TRBV19 once CASRMTSGDYNEQFF TGTGCCAGTAGGATGACTAGCGGGGATTACAATGAGCAGTTCTTC
TRBD1 TRBJ1-1 TRBV5-1 . CASRVGGGVNTEAFF TGCGCCAGCCGTGTAGGGGGCGGCGTGAACACTGAAGCTTTCTTT
. TRBJ1-1 TRBV21-1 . CASRGGGTEAFF TGTGCCAGCAGAGGGGGGGGAACTGAAGCTTTCTTT
. TRBJ2-2 TRBV6-4 . CASSRGTGLAGELFF TGTGCCAGCAGCCGAGGAACAGGGTTGGCCGGGGAGCTGTTTTTT
TRBD2 TRBJ2-7 TRBV15 . CATSRSRSGTTIVSYEQYF TGTGCCACCAGCAGATCAAGGTCCGGGACTACCATCGTCTCCTACGAGCAGTACTTC
. TRBJ1-4 TRBV9 . CASSVGNSQAGLFF TGTGCCAGCAGCGTAGGGAATTCGCAGGCTGGACTGTTTTTT
. TRBJ1-1 TRBV30 . CAWSPGSGTEAFF TGTGCCTGGAGTCCAGGGTCAGGGACTGAAGCTTTCTTT
. TRBJ2-5 TRBV2 . CASSRRGHSQETQYF TGTGCCAGCAGCCGCCGTGGACATTCGCAAGAGACCCAGTACTTC
. TRBJ1-1 TRBV6-5 few CASTLTGNTEAFF TGTGCCAGCACATTGACGGGGAACACTGAAGCTTTCTTT
TRBD2 TRBJ2-1 TRBV7-7 . CASSPSGLAGAHPSYNEQFF TGTGCCAGCAGCCCCTCTGGACTAGCGGGAGCACACCCCTCCTACAATGAGCAGTTCTTC
TRBD2 TRBJ2-2 TRBV4-1 . CASSQDGTSGRGYTGELFF TGCGCCAGCAGCCAAGACGGGACTAGCGGGAGAGGGTACACCGGGGAGCTGTTTTTT
. TRBJ1-2 TRBV18 . CASSPAIGTWSEGYTF TGTGCCAGCTCACCTGCGATAGGGACTTGGTCGGAGGGCTACACCTTC
. TRBJ2-1 TRBV10-3 . CAISDYSDNEQFF TGTGCCATCAGTGATTATTCAGACAATGAGCAGTTCTTC
TRBD1 TRBJ2-1 TRBV11-1 . CASSSPGTGGLNEQFF TGTGCCAGCAGCTCCCCCGGGACAGGGGGCCTAAATGAGCAGTTCTTC
TRBD2 TRBJ2-5 TRBV5-4 once CASSPGGGNQETQYF TGTGCCAGCAGCCCCGGGGGGGGGAACCAAGAGACCCAGTACTTC
. TRBJ1-2 TRBV19 once CASSRGQVGYGYTF TGTGCCAGTAGTAGAGGACAAGTTGGGTATGGCTACACCTTC
. TRBJ1-4 TRBV7-9 . CASSSENEKLFF TGTGCCAGCAGCTCAGAAAATGAAAAACTGTTTTTT
. TRBJ1-3 TRBV7-9 . CASSRAFGGQGNTIYF TGTGCCAGCAGCCGGGCCTTCGGGGGGCAAGGAAACACCATATATTTT
. TRBJ2-7 TRBV28 . CASSLRAPGSEQYF TGTGCCAGCAGTTTAAGGGCCCCGGGATCCGAGCAGTACTTC
TRBD2 TRBJ2-1 TRBV27 many CASSRLAGGHNEQFF TGTGCCAGCAGCAGACTAGCGGGAGGGCACAATGAGCAGTTCTTC
. TRBJ1-3 TRBV30 once CAWSYMSSGNTIYF TGTGCCTGGAGTTATATGAGCTCTGGAAACACCATATATTTT
. TRBJ2-7 TRBV23-1 . CASSLGPRDINYEQYF TGCGCCAGCAGTCTTGGGCCCCGGGACATTAACTACGAGCAGTACTTC
. TRBJ2-2 TRBV5-8 . CASRLGRANTGELFF TGTGCCAGCCGACTTGGCAGGGCGAACACCGGGGAGCTGTTTTTT
TRBD2 TRBJ2-7 TRBV10-1 . CASRGTSGDEQYF TGCGCCAGCAGGGGGACTAGCGGGGACGAGCAGTACTTC
. TRBJ2-2 TRBV7-9 . CASSQSPGELFF TGTGCCAGCAGCCAGTCCCCCGGGGAGCTGTTTTTT
. TRBJ1-6 TRBV30 . CAWTRDSRGSPLHF TGTGCCTGGACCCGGGACTCCCGGGGTTCACCCCTCCACTTT
. TRBJ1-5 TRBV15 . CATSEDRYQPQHF TGTGCCACCAGCGAGGACAGATATCAGCCCCAGCATTTT
. TRBJ2-3 TRBV4-2 . CASSQSGGGTDTQYF TGTGCCAGCAGCCAATCCGGCGGGGGCACAGATACGCAGTATTTT
. TRBJ2-7 TRBV5-8 . CASSLEGRAGDGQYF TGTGCCAGCAGCTTGGAGGGGAGGGCAGGGGACGGGCAGTACTTC
TRBD1 TRBJ1-2 TRBV5-1 . CASSDHRGINYGYTF TGCGCCAGCAGCGACCACAGGGGAATTAACTATGGCTACACCTTC
. TRBJ2-7 TRBV28 . CASSLLEGFEQYF TGTGCCAGCAGTTTATTGGAGGGCTTCGAGCAGTACTTC
TRBD1 TRBJ2-2 TRBV27 . CASSLWGQGGTGELFF TGTGCCAGCAGTTTATGGGGACAGGGTGGCACCGGGGAGCTGTTTTTT
. TRBJ2-5 TRBV30 . CAWSEGRWETQYF TGTGCCTGGAGTGAGGGGCGGTGGGAGACCCAGTACTTC
TRBD1 TRBJ2-1 TRBV5-6 . CASSPTTGFVDNEQFF TGTGCCAGCAGCCCGACGACAGGGTTCGTAGACAATGAGCAGTTCTTC
TRBD1 TRBJ1-1 TRBV4-1 few CASSEHRGSREAFF TGCGCCAGCAGCGAACACAGGGGATCTCGTGAAGCTTTCTTT
. TRBJ2-2 TRBV5-4 once CASSSPRQTAGELFF TGTGCCAGCAGCTCACCCCGACAGACCGCCGGGGAGCTGTTTTTT
. TRBJ2-1 TRBV9 . CASSPTLRDILLENEQFF TGTGCCAGCAGCCCCACCCTCCGGGACATCCTCTTGGAGAATGAGCAGTTCTTC
. TRBJ2-1 TRBV7-8 . CASSFTRGSGGNDEQFF TGTGCCAGCAGCTTCACTAGGGGATCAGGGGGGAACGATGAGCAGTTCTTC
TRBD2 TRBJ2-1 TRBV5-4 . CASSQTSGSEQFF TGTGCCAGCAGCCAGACTAGCGGGTCGGAGCAGTTCTTC
. TRBJ2-2 TRBV28 many CASSLRGNTGELFF TGTGCCAGCAGTCTAAGGGGAAACACCGGGGAGCTGTTTTTT
TRBD1 TRBJ2-7 TRBV30 few CAWSLGQGSYEQYF TGTGCCTGGAGTCTAGGACAGGGGTCCTACGAGCAGTACTTC
TRBD1 TRBJ1-1 TRBV7-9 few CASSEGQGVTEAFF TGTGCCAGCAGCGAGGGACAGGGGGTTACTGAAGCTTTCTTT
. TRBJ2-7 TRBV18 . CASSPIRQAYGNEQYF TGTGCCAGCTCACCGATAAGACAGGCGTATGGAAACGAGCAGTACTTC
. TRBJ2-1 TRBV9 . CASSKDVEPSNEQFF TGTGCCAGCAGTAAAGATGTAGAGCCCTCTAATGAGCAGTTCTTC
TRBD1 TRBJ2-3 TRBV5-1 . CASSLAGQGARDTQYF TGCGCCAGCAGCTTGGCAGGACAGGGGGCGCGGGATACGCAGTATTTT
. TRBJ1-1 TRBV10-1 . CASTTGRAGTSGGCTEAFF TGCGCCAGCACCACCGGTCGGGCAGGGACGTCGGGAGGTTGCACTGAAGCTTTCTTT
. TRBJ2-7 TRBV7-2 . CASSLGGGLAYEQYF TGTGCCAGCAGCTTAGGTGGCGGCCTGGCCTACGAGCAGTACTTC
. TRBJ2-7 TRBV19 . CASSWTSVTYEQYF TGTGCCAGTAGTTGGACATCAGTTACCTACGAGCAGTACTTC
. TRBJ2-2 TRBV28 . CASTFSRLVRGAAGELFF TGTGCCAGCACCTTCTCGAGGCTGGTCAGGGGAGCCGCCGGGGAGCTGTTTTTT
. TRBJ1-2 TRBV7-2 . CASSLLGGNYGYTF TGTGCCAGCAGCTTACTCGGGGGGAACTATGGCTACACCTTC
TRBD2 TRBJ2-1 TRBV30 . CAWSDWLAGVNEQFF TGTGCCTGGAGTGATTGGCTAGCGGGGGTCAATGAGCAGTTCTTC
. TRBJ2-3 TRBV7-2 . CASSLDAAAGSTDTQYF TGTGCCAGCAGCTTAGACGCCGCGGCGGGGAGCACAGATACGCAGTATTTT
. TRBJ2-7 TRBV5-1 . CASSLEGGETYEQYF TGCGCCAGCAGCTTGGAGGGGGGGGAAACCTACGAGCAGTACTTC
TRBD2 TRBJ2-5 TRBV3-1/TRBV3-2 . CASSQEPDGLAGAETQYF TGTGCCAGCAGCCAAGAACCCGACGGACTAGCGGGAGCAGAGACCCAGTACTTC
TRBD1 TRBJ1-2 TRBV5-1 . CASSLDDRAYTF TGCGCCAGCAGCTTGGATGACAGGGCCTACACCTTC
. TRBJ1-3 TRBV7-7 . CASSLSGQPGNTIYF TGTGCTAGCAGCTTATCCGGACAGCCTGGAAACACCATATATTTT
TRBD2 TRBJ2-1 TRBV6-4 few CASSDSSGSYNEQFF TGTGCCAGCAGTGACTCTAGCGGGAGTTACAATGAGCAGTTCTTC
. TRBJ2-7 TRBV9 . CASSLDPVAETGYEQYF TGTGCCAGCAGCCTAGACCCCGTAGCGGAAACGGGCTACGAGCAGTACTTC